These 2 T cell receptor beta chains were sequenced from one sample in a study of blood T cells in healthy people across ages (dated by TCRdb to about 2015). The library was obtained by 5' RACE. The instrument was an Illumina HiSeq 2500. A second roughly 7 to 11 cycle PCR used a sample-barcoded 5' primer and a J-beta primer mix. TCRdb itself trimmed the public reads at Q25 with fastp, ran MiXCR and retained productive beta chains. Every distinct CDR3 protein forms one entry, paired with its most common genes and DNA. Across this sample there are some 930,000 distinct CDR3 sequences, with roughly 28% seen only once. The biggest ten clones account for roughly 10% of the sample. These records were also assigned to another study, of T cells of mothers and their children.

The sample taken for sequencing was blood. These receptors all come from a woman in her 40s in good health.

This clonotype was seen many times. The chain recombines TRBV7-9 with TRBJ2-7; D remains unclear. Trimming stripped 5 bases from V and 3 bases from J, with 5 bases between. CDR3 length: 11 residues. The germline CDR1 and CDR2 sequences are SEHNR and FQNEAQ (reference sequence). The DNA of the CDR3 is TGTGCCAGCAGCAACCGCTACGAGCAGTACTTC. It yields the protein CASSNRYEQYF.

The chain has TRBV10-3 and TRBJ1-1, with TRBD1 matching over 12 bases. The CDR3 is made up of 15 amino acids. J gave up 9 bases and V 0 bases, and 5 bases lay outside the gene matches. Germline V gene sequence: CDR1 ENHRY, CDR2 SYGVKD. The CDR3 reads CAISESGDRGLKAFF. The DNA for the CDR3 is TGTGCCATCAGTGAGTCAGGGGACAGGGGGCTTAAAGCTTTCTTT.